This entry concerns a single T cell receptor beta chain. In its sample, this clonotype was seen many times. It has no known antigen specificity. Base-call qualities are not available, and no considerably larger clone is one nucleotide away. This sample is part of a study of response to subunit inactivated influenza vaccine (dated by TCRdb to the late 2010s). Context from the whole study: Deep quantitative profiling of the T cell receptor repertoire was used in the study to follow responses to a trivalent subunit inactivated influenza vaccine.

On the study overall, not on this receptor specifically: The authors suggested that each seasonal influenza vaccination may recruit only a limited number of new T cells.

From cysteine to phenylalanine, the CDR3 is 15 amino acids long. The only DNA kept is the CDR3, 45 bases in frame from the first base. From V the trimming removes 6 bases and from J it removes 4 bases, while the gene matches leave 3 bases of the junction unaccounted for. The library was obtained by RT-PCR. The instrument given in TCRdb is Illumina HiSeq 2500. TCRdb reprocessing: public reads trimmed at Q25 with fastp, clones called with MiXCR, in-frame beta chains kept. Records with the same CDR3 protein are collapsed into one entry carrying the most frequent genes and DNA. For this sample there are around 520,000 distinct CDR3 sequences; about 25% appear just once. The ten largest clones represent less than 2.5% of the sample.

This sample comprised CD4+ T cells sorted from PBMCs, obtained around 5 days after vaccination. The V and J genes are TRBV12-3 or TRBV12-4 and TRBJ2-2; 12 bases in the middle match TRBD2. This clonotype was obtained from a man aged 50-59 years who received an inactivated influenza vaccine. Donor details come from another sample of the same person, matched by shared clones. Here is the DNA: TGTGCCAGCAGACCGGGACTAGCGGGCACCGGGGAGCTGTTTTTT. Its coded protein is CASRPGLAGTGELFF.